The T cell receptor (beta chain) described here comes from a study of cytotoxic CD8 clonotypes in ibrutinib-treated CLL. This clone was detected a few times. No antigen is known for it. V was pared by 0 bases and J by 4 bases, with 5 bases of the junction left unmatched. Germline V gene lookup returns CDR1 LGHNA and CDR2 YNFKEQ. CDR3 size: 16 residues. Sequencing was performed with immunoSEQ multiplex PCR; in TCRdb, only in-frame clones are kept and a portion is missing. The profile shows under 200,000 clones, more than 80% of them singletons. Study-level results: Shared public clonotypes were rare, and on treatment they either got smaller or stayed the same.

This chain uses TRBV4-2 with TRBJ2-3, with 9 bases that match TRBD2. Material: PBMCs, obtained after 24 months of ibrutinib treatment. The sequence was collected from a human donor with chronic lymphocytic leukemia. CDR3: CASSQDRLAGSDTQYF. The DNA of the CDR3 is TGTGCCAGCAGCCAAGATAGGCTAGCGGGGTCAGATACGCAGTATTTT.